This T cell receptor beta chain was recorded in a study of T cells in localized non-small cell lung cancer (dated by TCRdb to 2020 to 2021). Broadly, across the study: The study analyzed T cell repertoires of 236 early-stage NSCLC patients, comparing tumors and uninvolved tumor-adjacent lungs. The mean age of the NSCLC patients was roughly 70 years, with approximately 130 men and 110 or so women. The cohort was made up of some 240 treatment-naive NSCLC patients whose localized lung tumors had been resected.

At diagnosis, peripheral blood, uninvolved tumor-adjacent lung and tumor were collected and stored as a combination of fresh-frozen and FFPE material. For TCR repertoire profiling, the blood samples were analyzed as peripheral blood mononuclear cells. Findings and caveats that apply to the study as a whole: Since the design was exploratory, TCR variables were selected using unadjusted p-values with no false-discovery rate correction. Longer overall survival was associated with higher blood T cell density, whereas shorter survival was associated with higher adjacent-lung clonality. Multi-region tumor sequencing was not performed, so intratumor heterogeneity could not be excluded. Of the top 100 tumor clones, a median of around 57 were detected in paired uninvolved adjacent lung; roughly 29 were also among that lung's top 100. Uninvolved tumor-adjacent lung showed the highest T cell clonality, higher than tumor, which suggests more focused antigenic responses in the uninvolved tumor-adjacent lung.

Including the terminal cysteine and phenylalanine, the CDR3 comprises 14 residues. The CDR3 DNA has 42 bases and is translated from base 1. Reading the germline V gene gives CDR1 SGDLS and CDR2 YYNGEE. Trimming at the junction amounts to 2 bases on V and 2 bases on J, and the germline ends lie 10 bases apart. Details on this clone: Its antigen is unknown. The input lacks base qualities; no much larger clone sits a single base away.

The immunoSEQ Assay was used to sequence TCR beta CDR3 regions from DNA. The study's processing was this. To compute T cell density, TCR beta template counts were normalized to usable DNA, which was estimated by amplifying housekeeping genes. Richness was estimated using the preseqR package, with extrapolation to 400,000 templates for PBMC samples and to 120,000 templates for tissue samples. Clonality was defined by subtracting Pielou's evenness from one. Differential abundance testing on productive amino-acid clonotypes, with a minimum total count of 5 and an alpha of 0.1, was used to identify tissue-enriched TCRs. The Jaccard Index and the Morisita Overlap Index were used to measure how much the repertoires overlapped between compartments. GLIPH clustered TCR beta CDR3s with public tetramer-defined viral CDR3s; viral motifs required at least three viral sequences plus V-gene enrichment. TCRdb took this table from immuneACCESS and kept in-frame rearrangements with V and J called. Such tables lack part of the clones; where checked against another copy, unresolved V genes explain under half of the gap, and the rest is unexplained. V and J calls and clone size are copied from that table; D and trimming were computed from the DNA. The sample records tens of thousands of clones, roughly 92% of which are singletons. Roughly 0.7% of the sample goes to the ten largest clones.

Sequencing used peripheral blood, obtained before any cancer treatment. This sequence uses TRBV9 and TRBJ1-1; too little of a D gene remains to name it. The receptor was isolated from a woman aged 35 to 69 with stage I lung adenocarcinoma. In nucleotide form, the sequence is TGTGCCAGCAGCGTGCAGCCTACTAACACTGAAGCTTTCTTT. The resulting protein is CASSVQPTNTEAFF. Extended through the reference TRBV9 and TRBJ1-1 proteins, this CDR3 yields the full variable domain: DSGVTQTPKHLITATGQRVTLRCSPRSGDLSVYWYQQSLDQGLQFLIQYYNGEERAKGNILERFSAQQFPDLHSELNLSSLELGDSALYFCASSVQPTNTEAFFGQGTRLTVV.